The 5 T cell receptor beta chains in this list originate from one sample, sequenced in a study of regulatory T cells in long-lasting Graves disease. The time point here: persistent/refractory GD, antithyroid drugs over 5 years with positive TRAb. The authors made the TCR library using RNA they extracted from PBMCs. Construction of TCR beta libraries relied on iRepertoire HTBI primers and on Arm-PCR targeting CDR3 regions. A single record per CDR3 protein comes from TCRdb applying MiXCR to the multiplex PCR reads. The repertoire holds around 460,000 distinct CDR3 sequences, with approximately 23% as singletons. The starting material was peripheral blood mononuclear cells (PBMCs), obtained when the disease was refractory, from a patient treated with antithyroid drugs. The origin of the receptors is a female donor with Graves disease.

In this sample, this clonotype turned up many times. The rearrangement uses TRBV7-2 and TRBJ1-5, with D unresolved. Deletions cut 5 bases from V and 1 base from J, with 15 bases between. CDR1 is SGHTA and CDR2 is FQGNSA in the germline V gene. This CDR3 has 16 amino acids. CDR3 region: CASSLASAGSNQPQHF. CDR3 in DNA: TGTGCCAGCAGCCTTGCCTCAGCTGGCAGCAATCAGCCCCAGCATTTT.

This chain joins TRBV3-1 and TRBJ2-3, with a possible D match to TRBD1 (5 bases). The CDR3 totals 16 residues. Germline V gene data show CDR1 as LGHDT and CDR2 as YNNKEL (reference sequence). V was cut by 7 bases and J by 1 base, with 18 bases left in between. In nucleotides, the CDR3 is TGTGCCAGCACCTCGGTCCGCCAGGGTGGCACAGATACGCAGTATTTT. Translated: CASTSVRQGGTDTQYF.

This clonotype was seen repeatedly, ten times or more. The V call is TRBV12-3 or TRBV12-4, the J call TRBJ2-2, with TRBD1 matching over 7 bases. The J segment lost 6 bases and the V segment lost 8 bases, leaving 9 bases of the junction unmatched. The CDR3 loop spans 14 amino acids. CDR3 sequence reads: CASHPGQASGELFF. The CDR3 DNA reads TGTGCCAGCCATCCCGGACAGGCCTCCGGGGAGCTGTTTTTT.

The chain carries TRBV28 and TRBJ1-5; D is uncertain. Trimming removed 11 bases from V and 2 bases from J, with 10 bases in between. Per germline, CDR1 MDHEN and CDR2 SYDVKM. The CDR3 is 12 residues long. CDR3 residues: CAGTPGNQPQHF. CDR3 DNA sequence: TGTGCCGGCACTCCCGGCAATCAGCCCCAGCATTTT.

This clonotype was observed many times. The chain couples TRBV19 to TRBJ1-1; D perhaps matches TRBD1 (5 bases). This CDR3 is built from 13 residues. Germline CDR1 is LNHDA and CDR2 is SQIVND (reference sequence). The V gene lost 5 bases and the J gene lost 1 base, with 8 bases spanning the gap. The CDR3 loop reads CASSGTPNTEAFF. The CDR3 DNA sequence: TGTGCCAGTAGTGGGACGCCGAACACTGAAGCTTTCTTT. Full variable domain (outside the CDR3, taken from reference TRBV19 and TRBJ1-1): DGGITQSPKYLFRKEGQNVTLSCEQNLNHDAMYWYRQDPGQGLRLIYYSQIVNDFQKGDIAEGYSVSREKKESFPLTVTSAQKNPTAFYLCASSGTPNTEAFFGQGTRLTVV.